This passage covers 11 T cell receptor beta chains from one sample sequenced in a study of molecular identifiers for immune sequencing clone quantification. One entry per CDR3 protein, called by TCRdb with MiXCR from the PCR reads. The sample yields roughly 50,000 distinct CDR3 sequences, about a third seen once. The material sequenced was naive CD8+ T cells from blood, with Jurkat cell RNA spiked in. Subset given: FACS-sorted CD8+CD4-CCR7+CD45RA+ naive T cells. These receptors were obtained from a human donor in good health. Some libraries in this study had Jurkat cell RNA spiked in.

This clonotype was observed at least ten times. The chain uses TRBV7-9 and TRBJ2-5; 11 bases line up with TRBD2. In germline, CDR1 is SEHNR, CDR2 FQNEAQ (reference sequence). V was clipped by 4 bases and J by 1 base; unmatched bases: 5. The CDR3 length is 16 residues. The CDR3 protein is CASSSRLAGLQETQYF. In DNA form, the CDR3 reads TGTGCCAGCAGCTCTAGACTAGCGGGGCTCCAAGAGACCCAGTACTTC.

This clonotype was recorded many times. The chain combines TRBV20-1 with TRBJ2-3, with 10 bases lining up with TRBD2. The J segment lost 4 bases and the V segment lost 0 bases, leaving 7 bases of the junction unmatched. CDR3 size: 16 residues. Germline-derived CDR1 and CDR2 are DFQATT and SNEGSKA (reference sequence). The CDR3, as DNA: TGCAGTGCTAGAGAATGGCTAGCGGGAGTTTCAGATACGCAGTATTTT. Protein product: CSAREWLAGVSDTQYF.

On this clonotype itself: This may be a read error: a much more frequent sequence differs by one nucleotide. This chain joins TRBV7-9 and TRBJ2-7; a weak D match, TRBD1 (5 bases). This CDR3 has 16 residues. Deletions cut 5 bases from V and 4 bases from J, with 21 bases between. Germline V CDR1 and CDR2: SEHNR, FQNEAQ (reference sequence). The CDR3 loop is CASSPVAGWKDYEQYF. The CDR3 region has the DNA TGTGCCAGCAGCCCAGTGGCAGGGTGGAAGGATTACGAGCAGTACTTC.

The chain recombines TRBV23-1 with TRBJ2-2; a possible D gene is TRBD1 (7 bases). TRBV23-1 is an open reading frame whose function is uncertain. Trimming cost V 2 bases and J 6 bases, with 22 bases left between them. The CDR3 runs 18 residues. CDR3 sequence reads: CASSQVGSEGATAGELFF. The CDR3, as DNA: TGCGCCAGCAGTCAAGTCGGTTCGGAGGGGGCTACCGCCGGGGAGCTGTTTTTT.

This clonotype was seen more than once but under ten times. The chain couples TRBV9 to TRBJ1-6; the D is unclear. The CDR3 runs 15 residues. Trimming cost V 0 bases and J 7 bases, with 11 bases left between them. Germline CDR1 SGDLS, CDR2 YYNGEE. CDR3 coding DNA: TGTGCCAGCAGCGTAGAGGCAGGTGCCAATTCACCCCTCCACTTT. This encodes CASSVEAGANSPLHF.

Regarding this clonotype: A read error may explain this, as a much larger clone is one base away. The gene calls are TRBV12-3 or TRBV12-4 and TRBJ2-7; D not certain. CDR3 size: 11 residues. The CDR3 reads CASSLTYELYF. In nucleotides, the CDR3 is TGTGCCAGCAGTTTAACCTACGAGCTGTACTTC.

CDR3 loop: CASSLALAGETQYF. As DNA, the CDR3 is TGTGCCAGCAGCTTGGCACTAGCGGGAGAGACCCAGTACTTC. This chain links TRBV13 with TRBJ2-5, with 9 bases that match TRBD2. The CDR3 spans 14 residues. V dropped 3 bases and J dropped 4; count of bases not matched to a gene: 3. Germline V gene data show CDR1 as PRHDT and CDR2 as FYEKMQ (reference sequence).

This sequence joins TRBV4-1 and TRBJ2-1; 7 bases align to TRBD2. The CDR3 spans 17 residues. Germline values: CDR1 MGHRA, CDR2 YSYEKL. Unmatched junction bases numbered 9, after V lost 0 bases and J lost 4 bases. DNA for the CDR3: TGCGCCAGCAGCCAAGAGCCTTGGGGGACTACTTACAATGAGCAGTTCTTC. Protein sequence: CASSQEPWGTTYNEQFF.

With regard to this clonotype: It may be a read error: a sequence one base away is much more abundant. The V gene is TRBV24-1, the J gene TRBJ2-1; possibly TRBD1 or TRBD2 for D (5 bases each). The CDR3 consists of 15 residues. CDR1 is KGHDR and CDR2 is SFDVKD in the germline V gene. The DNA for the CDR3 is TGTGCCACCAGTGCCCGGGGCCGCGCCTACAATGAGCTGTTCTTC. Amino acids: CATSARGRAYNELFF.

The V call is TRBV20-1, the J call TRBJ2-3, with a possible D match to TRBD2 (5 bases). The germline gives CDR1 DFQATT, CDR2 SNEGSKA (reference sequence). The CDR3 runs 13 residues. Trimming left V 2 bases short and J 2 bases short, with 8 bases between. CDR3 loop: CSARSGFTDTQYF. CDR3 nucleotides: TGCAGTGCTAGAAGCGGCTTCACAGATACGCAGTATTTT.

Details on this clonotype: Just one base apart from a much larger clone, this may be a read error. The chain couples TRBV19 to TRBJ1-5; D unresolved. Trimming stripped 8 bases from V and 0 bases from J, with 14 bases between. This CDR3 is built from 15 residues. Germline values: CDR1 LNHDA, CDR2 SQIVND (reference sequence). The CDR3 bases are TGTGCCAGTTGTCCGGGGTCCATTAGCAATCAGCCCCAGCATTTT. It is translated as CASCPGSISNQPQHF.